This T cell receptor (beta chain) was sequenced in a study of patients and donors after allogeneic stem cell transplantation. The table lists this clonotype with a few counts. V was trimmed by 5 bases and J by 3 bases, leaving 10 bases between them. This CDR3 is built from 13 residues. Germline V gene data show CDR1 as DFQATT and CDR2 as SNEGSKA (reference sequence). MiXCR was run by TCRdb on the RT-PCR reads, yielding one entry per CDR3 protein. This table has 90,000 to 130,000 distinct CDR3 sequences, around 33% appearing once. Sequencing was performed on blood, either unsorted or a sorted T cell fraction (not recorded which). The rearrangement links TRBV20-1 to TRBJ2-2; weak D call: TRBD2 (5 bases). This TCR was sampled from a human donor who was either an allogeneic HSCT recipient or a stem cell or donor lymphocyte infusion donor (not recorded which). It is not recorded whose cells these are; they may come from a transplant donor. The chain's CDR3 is CSAPWEHTGELFF. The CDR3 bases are TGCAGTGCTCCCTGGGAGCACACCGGGGAGCTGTTTTTT.